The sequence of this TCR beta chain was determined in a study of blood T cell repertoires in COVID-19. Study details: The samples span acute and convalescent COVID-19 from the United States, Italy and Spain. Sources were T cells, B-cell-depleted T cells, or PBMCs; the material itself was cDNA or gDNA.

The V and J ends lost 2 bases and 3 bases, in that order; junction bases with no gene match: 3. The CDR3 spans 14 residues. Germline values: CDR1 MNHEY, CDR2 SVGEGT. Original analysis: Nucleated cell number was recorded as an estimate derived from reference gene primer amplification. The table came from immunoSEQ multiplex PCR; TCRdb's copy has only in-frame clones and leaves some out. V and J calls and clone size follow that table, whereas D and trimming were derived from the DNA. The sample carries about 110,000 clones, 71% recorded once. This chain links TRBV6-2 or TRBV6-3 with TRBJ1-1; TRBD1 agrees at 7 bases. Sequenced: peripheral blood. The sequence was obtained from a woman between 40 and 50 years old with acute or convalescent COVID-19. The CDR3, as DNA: TGTGCCAGCAGTTACAGGGGACAGTACACTGAAGCTTTCTTT. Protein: CASSYRGQYTEAFF.